Shown below are 19 T cell receptor beta chains from a single sample sequenced in a study of T cell responses to AZD1222 COVID-19 vaccine. TCRdb's copy holds only in-frame clones and misses some; the assay was immunoSEQ multiplex PCR. Among 140,000 to 150,000 clones, roughly four fifths were seen once, and the ten largest hold about 3.8%. The sample was peripheral blood, taken on day 0 of MenACWY control vaccination. These receptors were collected from an adult in good health.

This chain uses TRBV6-6 with TRBJ1-2; the match to TRBD1 covers 7 bases. The J segment lost 6 bases and the V segment lost 7 bases, leaving 11 bases of the junction unmatched. Germline-derived CDR1 and CDR2 are MNHNY and SVGAGI (reference sequence). The CDR3 covers 14 residues. The CDR3, as DNA: TGTGCCAGCACCAACAGAGGGGGCGCGGATGGCTACACCTTC. Its protein product is CASTNRGGADGYTF.

The genes are TRBV7-2 and TRBJ2-3; D is undetermined. Germline loops: CDR1 SGHTA, CDR2 FQGNSA. The CDR3 is made up of 13 amino acids. Trimming left V 3 bases short and J 6 bases short, with 10 bases between. The CDR3, as DNA: TGTGCCAGCAGCTTGATGCGGTGGGATACGCAGTATTTT. Translated: CASSLMRWDTQYF.

This rearrangement joins TRBV9 to TRBJ2-2, with D possibly called TRBD1 or TRBD2 (5 bases each). The CDR3 length is 16 residues. V shed 0 bases and J shed 6 bases, with 15 bases lying between them. The germline V gene encodes CDR1 SGDLS and CDR2 YYNGEE. The chain's CDR3 is CASSVAGGIGAGELFF. CDR3 in DNA: TGTGCCAGCAGCGTAGCTGGGGGAATCGGGGCCGGGGAGCTGTTTTTT.

The rearrangement joins TRBV6-5 to TRBJ2-1; 8 nucleotides line up with TRBD1. The CDR3 sequence is 15 residues long. The germline V gene has CDR1 MNHEY and CDR2 SVGAGI. With V trimmed by 0 bases and J by 7 bases, 5 bases remained unmatched. CDR3 in amino acids: CASSYSNRGVNEQFF. The CDR3 DNA reads as TGTGCCAGCAGTTACTCGAACAGGGGGGTAAATGAGCAGTTCTTC.

The V call is TRBV19, the J call TRBJ1-5; D ambiguous. Trimming removed 3 bases from V and 4 bases from J, with 10 bases in between. This CDR3 contains 14 residues. CDR1 and CDR2 from the germline V gene are LNHDA and SQIVND (reference sequence). The CDR3 nucleotides read TGTGCCAGTAGTATGTCAGGAAGGAATCAGCCCCAGCATTTT. Protein product: CASSMSGRNQPQHF.

The chain has TRBV12-3 or TRBV12-4 and TRBJ2-1; 7 nucleotides match TRBD2. V lost 1 base to trimming and J lost 12 bases; unmatched junction nucleotides: 3. CDR3 length: 12 residues. CDR3 in DNA: TGTGCCAGCAGTTTAGTGACTAGCTTGCAGTTCTTC. It translates to CASSLVTSLQFF.

The CDR3 reads CASSRRDRGADGYTF. The CDR3 region has the DNA TGTGCCAGTAGCCGCCGGGACAGGGGTGCGGATGGCTACACCTTC. The chain is built from TRBV19 and TRBJ1-2; 10 nucleotides match TRBD1. Germline V gives CDR1 LNHDA, CDR2 SQIVND (reference sequence). This CDR3 is 15 amino acids long. After removal of 6 bases from V and 6 bases from J, the junction contained 10 bases not matched to a gene.

To note about this clone: Other DNA sequences of this sample code for an identical CDR3. The V gene is TRBV7-9, the J gene TRBJ1-1; 7 bases agree with TRBD1. J gave up 1 base and V 5 bases, and 4 bases lay outside the gene matches. Germline CDR1 and CDR2: SEHNR and FQNEAQ (reference sequence). The CDR3 length is 14 residues. The CDR3 reads CASSLGTANTEAFF. CDR3 bases: TGTGCCAGCAGCCTGGGGACAGCGAACACTGAAGCTTTCTTT.

The gene calls are TRBV6-5 and TRBJ1-5; no clear D gene. Germline loops: CDR1 MNHEY, CDR2 SVGAGI. This CDR3 spans 13 amino acids. V lost 10 bases and J lost 1, with 11 bases in between. CDR3 bases: TGTGCCACCCTCGGGCTGAGCAATCAGCCCCAGCATTTT. This gives the protein CATLGLSNQPQHF.

This clone was seen once. The rearrangement joins TRBV5-1 to TRBJ1-2; a possible D gene is TRBD1 (5 bases). The germline V and J ends were trimmed by 4 bases and 4 bases, with 11 bases remaining between them. CDR3 length: 13 residues. Germline CDR1 reads SGHRS; CDR2 reads YFSETQ. CDR3 DNA: TGCGCCAGCAGCGATCCGGGGGTCTATGGCTACACCTTC. It translates to CASSDPGVYGYTF.

This chain links TRBV9 with TRBJ2-3; TRBD2 agrees at 15 bases. The ends lost 4 bases at V and 2 bases at J; junction bases unmatched: 5. This CDR3 contains 17 residues. The germline V gene encodes CDR1 SGDLS and CDR2 YYNGEE. The CDR3, as DNA: TGTGCCAGCAGCTTCAGGACTAGCGGGGGGGACACAGATACGCAGTATTTT. Amino acid sequence: CASSFRTSGGDTDTQYF.

The chain couples TRBV28 to TRBJ2-5; D gene unclear. Germline CDR1 and CDR2: MDHEN and SYDVKM. The germline V and J ends were trimmed by 3 bases and 5 bases, with 7 bases remaining between them. This CDR3 is built from 12 residues. The CDR3 DNA reads as TGTGCCAGCAGTTTGGGGTCCGAGACCCAGTACTTC. This codes for CASSLGSETQYF.

The rearrangement uses TRBV6-1 and TRBJ1-3; D possibly corresponds to TRBD1 (5 bases). The CDR3 spans 17 residues. V dropped 0 bases and J dropped 4 bases, with 16 bases sitting between them. Germline V gene sequence: CDR1 MNHNS, CDR2 SASEGT. The CDR3 DNA is TGTGCCAGCAGTGAAGCGCCCGGGGCTGGGTGGGGAAACACCATATATTTT. Residues: CASSEAPGAGWGNTIYF.

The chain recombines TRBV19 with TRBJ1-5; D not resolved. Per the germline V gene, CDR1 is LNHDA and CDR2 is SQIVND (reference sequence). The CDR3 has 17 amino acids. V gave up 0 bases and J gave up 4 bases, with 16 bases separating them. CDR3 nucleotide sequence: TGTGCCAGTAGTATAGATTTATGGACCCAAAAAAATCAGCCCCAGCATTTT. This sequence encodes CASSIDLWTQKNQPQHF.

V and J are TRBV5-1 and TRBJ2-3; TRBD2 matches 9 bases. CDR3 length: 16 residues. The V and J ends lost 3 bases and 2 bases, in that order; junction bases with no gene match: 7. Germline assignment: CDR1 SGHRS and CDR2 YFSETQ. CDR3: CASSYRAGGFTDTQYF. The CDR3 DNA sequence: TGCGCCAGCAGCTACCGAGCGGGGGGATTCACAGATACGCAGTATTTT. The whole variable domain, filled in from reference TRBV5-1 and TRBJ2-3, reads KAGVTQTPRYLIKTRGQQVTLSCSPISGHRSVSWYQQTPGQGLQFLFEYFSETQRNKGNFPGRFSGRQFSNSRSEMNVSTLELGDSALYLCASSYRAGGFTDTQYFGPGTRLTVL.

The chain carries TRBV3-1 (or the pseudogene TRBV3-2) and TRBJ2-6; tentatively, D is TRBD1 (6 bases). CDR3 length: 17 residues. Trimming pared 1 base from V and 0 bases from J, leaving 10 bases between. In germline, CDR1 is LGHDT, CDR2 YNNKEL (reference sequence). In DNA form, the CDR3 reads TGTGCCAGCAGCCAAGGATACAGGGCCTCTGGGGCCAACGTCCTGACTTTC. This sequence encodes CASSQGYRASGANVLTF.

The rearrangement uses TRBV3-1 (or the pseudogene TRBV3-2) and TRBJ1-2; the D is unclear. This CDR3 comprises 14 residues. V lost 1 base and J lost 0, with 6 bases in between. CDR1 LGHDT and CDR2 YNNKEL come from the germline V gene (reference sequence). CDR3 in DNA: TGTGCCAGCAGCCAAGGAGGTTCTAACTATGGCTACACCTTC. Amino acids: CASSQGGSNYGYTF.

The CDR3 reads CASSPLQANEKLFF. The CDR3 DNA reads TGTGCCAGCAGTCCTCTACAGGCTAATGAAAAACTGTTTTTT. V is TRBV2 and J is TRBJ1-4; D might be TRBD1 (5 bases). CDR1 is SNHLY and CDR2 is FYNNEI in the germline V gene. Trimming took 5 bases from V and 3 from J, leaving 10 bases between them. The CDR3 has 14 residues. The full variable domain, with the rest looked up from reference TRBV2 and TRBJ1-4, is EPEVTQTPSHQVTQMGQEVILRCVPISNHLYFYWYRQILGQKVEFLVSFYNNEISEKSEIFDDQFSVERPDGSNFTLKIRSTKLEDSAMYFCASSPLQANEKLFFGSGTQLSVL.

The chain employs TRBV5-4 and TRBJ2-1; 9 nucleotides match TRBD1. The V gene's germline CDR1 is SGHNT and CDR2 YYREEE (reference sequence). V gave up 4 bases and J gave up 8 bases; unmatched junction bases: 4. The CDR3 totals 13 residues. CDR3 region: CASSPTGGYEQFF. For the CDR3, the DNA is TGTGCCAGCAGCCCTACAGGGGGCTATGAGCAGTTCTTC.